This T cell receptor (beta chain) was documented in a study of T cell repertoires in cytomegalovirus infection. Study-wide context: Matching HLA type and CMV infection were both indicated by public TCR beta signatures. Study-level results: Ex vivo responses were dominated by HLA-C-restricted CMV-specific TCR beta clonotypes. CMV carriers with the relevant HLA were identified by cumulative public TCR beta family frequency.

TCRdb called the reads again in MiXCR, with one record for every CDR3 protein. Among about 920,000 distinct CDR3 sequences, 30% to 40% were seen once, and the ten largest hold over 10%. This clonotype was detected ten times or more. Its antigen is not known. This CDR3 has 15 residues. Per germline, CDR1 SEHNR and CDR2 FQNEAQ (reference sequence). V was pared by 5 bases and J by 4 bases, with 17 bases between. V is TRBV7-9 and J is TRBJ2-5; D assignment may be TRBD1 or TRBD2 (5 bases each). The source was cultured CD8+ T cells from PBMCs, collected from culture after CMV antigen stimulation. The receptor was isolated from a human donor in good health (CMV status not recorded). Some clones in this sample may be carry-over from other donors' samples. The CDR3 bases are TGTGCCAGCAGCCCCCAGGTTGGGGGTAGAGAGACCCAGTACTTC. It codes for CASSPQVGGRETQYF.